This TCR beta chain was profiled in a study of blood T cell repertoires in COVID-19 (dated by TCRdb to 2020 to 2022). Turning to the overall study: Samples covering the acute and convalescent phases of COVID-19 were provided by collaborators in the United States, Italy and Spain. The samples were drawn from the first 160 participants of the ongoing ImmuneRACE study and from about 1,200 subjects provided by 6 global collaborators. A freely available public database, intended as a resource for researchers studying the immune response to SARS-CoV-2, is where the repertoires were released. Where available, HLA class I and class II types were obtained from metadata supplied by the sample provider rather than from assay-based typing. The sample metadata nearly always contained a de-identified subject ID, COVID-19 status, age in years and sex. Deeply sampled blood TCRbeta repertoires from subjects exposed to, actively infected with, or recovered from COVID-19 were included in the dataset. The material from the prospective study consisted of cDNA or gDNA derived from T cells, B-cell-depleted T cells, or PBMCs.

Points the paper makes about the study in general: The quantity of clinical and demographic metadata differed by source and by participant and was supplied without curation.

Enrolling through a virtual design, the prospective study's participants ranged in age from roughly 18 to 90 years and lived across 24 United States geographic areas. To assign participants to cohorts, the prospective study relied on clinical history that participants themselves reported in a screening survey and a study questionnaire. Each participant in the prospective study had whole blood, serum and a nasopharyngeal or oropharyngeal swab collected by mobile phlebotomists. Over an approximately 2-month period, participants in the prospective study had the option of providing additional blood draws and questionnaires. Prospective study blood samples were shipped either frozen or at room temperature before DNA extraction. The junction shows trimming of 4 bases on V and 8 bases on J, and the gene matches do not reach 3 bases of it. The CDR3 runs 13 amino acids, cysteine and phenylalanine included. Only the CDR3 DNA is retained, 39 bases long and in frame from the first base.

TCRbeta CDR3 regions were amplified from genomic DNA by means of the immunoSEQ Assay, a bias-controlled multiplex PCR. Per the original workflow: Within the assay, amplification of reference gene primers was used to estimate how many nucleated cells each sample contained. Sequence reads were collapsed and filtered to measure the absolute abundance of every unique TCRbeta CDR3 rearrangement. For each sample, productive Simpson clonality was calculated by taking the square root of Simpson's diversity index across productive rearrangements. Entries here come from immuneACCESS through TCRdb and include only in-frame sequences with V and J called. Some clones fail to appear in such tables; in the studies checked, an unresolved V gene covers under half of the shortfall, and the cause of the remainder is unknown. V and J calls and clone size are as listed in that table; D and trimming were resolved from the DNA. This sample holds approximately 150,000 clones; around four fifths were observed only once. The top ten hold 2% to 2.5% of the sample.

As concerns this clone: The antigen it binds to is not known. Base qualities are not provided; no much larger clone lies one nucleotide away.

The sequenced sample consisted of PBMCs or T cells enriched from blood (not recorded which). The sequence derives from a middle-aged man with acute COVID-19. This chain is built from TRBV12-3 or TRBV12-4 and TRBJ2-1, and 9 junctional nucleotides match TRBD1. The sequence in DNA is TGTGCCAGCAGTTGGACAGGGGTGCATGAGCAGTTCTTC. The encoded protein is CASSWTGVHEQFF.